The rows below give T cell receptor beta chains drawn from one sample of a study of CD8 T cells in ankylosing spondylitis. One entry per CDR3 protein results from TCRdb running MiXCR on the 5' RACE reads. This table has approximately 440,000 distinct CDR3 sequences, 15% to 20% appearing once. The sample comprised blood, either unsorted or a sorted T cell fraction (not recorded which). Source of these receptors: a male donor with ankylosing spondylitis. Both conserved end residues are part of each CDR3. The order of the fields is clone size, J gene, D gene, V gene, CDR3 protein, CDR3 DNA. A D gene is named only where the DNA matches it firmly. The size field is filled for only some rows; it gives once, few, many or a size class.

size: -
J: TRBJ2-3
D: TRBD2
V: TRBV29-1
CDR3: CSVAGGPDTQYF
DNA: TGCAGCGTCGCGGGGGGCCCAGATACGCAGTATTTT

size: -
J: TRBJ1-5
D: TRBD1
V: TRBV27
CDR3: CASRLTGSRQPQHF
DNA: TGTGCCAGCAGACTGACAGGGAGTCGTCAGCCCCAGCATTTT

size: few
J: TRBJ1-6
D: TRBD1
V: TRBV7-2
CDR3: CASSRTGARNSPLHF
DNA: TGTGCCAGCAGCCGGACAGGGGCGAGGAATTCACCCCTCCACTTT

size: many
J: TRBJ1-3
D: TRBD1
V: TRBV11-2
CDR3: CASSRQGNTIYF
DNA: TGTGCCAGCAGCCGACAGGGGAACACCATATATTTT

size: few
J: TRBJ1-2
D: -
V: TRBV3-1
CDR3: CASNQGTNYGYTF
DNA: TGTGCCAGCAACCAGGGGACCAACTATGGCTACACCTTC

size: few
J: TRBJ2-7
D: -
V: TRBV7-9
CDR3: CASSPGSWSSYEQYF
DNA: TGTGCCAGCAGCCCAGGGAGCTGGAGCTCCTACGAGCAGTACTTC

size: -
J: TRBJ2-1
D: TRBD2
V: TRBV6-1
CDR3: CASTNSGLAGEFF
DNA: TGTGCCAGCACCAACTCGGGACTAGCGGGAGAATTCTTC

size: -
J: TRBJ1-3
D: TRBD1
V: TRBV6-5
CDR3: CASSYASGQGAGNTIYF
DNA: TGTGCCAGCAGTTACGCGTCGGGACAGGGGGCCGGAAACACCATATATTTT

size: few
J: TRBJ2-5
D: TRBD1
V: TRBV6-1
CDR3: CASQDRGGVETQYF
DNA: TGTGCCAGTCAGGACAGGGGCGGAGTAGAGACCCAGTACTTC

size: -
J: TRBJ1-2
D: -
V: TRBV29-1
CDR3: CSTNSEGSYGYTF
DNA: TGCAGCACAAACTCGGAAGGATCCTATGGCTACACCTTC

size: -
J: TRBJ2-7
D: TRBD2
V: TRBV20-1
CDR3: CSASPFTGTSGRSRPYEQYF
DNA: TGCAGTGCTAGCCCTTTCACCGGGACTAGCGGGAGGTCGCGACCGTACGAGCAGTACTTC

size: few
J: TRBJ1-2
D: -
V: TRBV6-6
CDR3: CASTRGEGGYTF
DNA: TGTGCCAGCACGAGGGGGGAAGGTGGCTACACCTTC

size: -
J: TRBJ1-6
D: TRBD1
V: TRBV19
CDR3: CASTPGQVYNSPLHF
DNA: TGTGCCAGTACCCCGGGACAGGTCTATAATTCACCCCTCCACTTT

size: -
J: TRBJ1-5
D: -
V: TRBV5-1
CDR3: CASREYSNQPQHF
DNA: TGCGCCAGCAGAGAGTATAGCAATCAGCCCCAGCATTTT

size: -
J: TRBJ2-1
D: -
V: TRBV7-3
CDR3: CASSFSGGSYNEQFF
DNA: TGTGCCAGCAGCTTTAGCGGCGGCTCCTACAATGAGCAGTTCTTC

size: -
J: TRBJ2-7
D: -
V: TRBV21-1
CDR3: CARRGGTHEQYF
DNA: TGTGCCAGACGTGGAGGGACCCACGAGCAGTACTTC

size: -
J: TRBJ1-2
D: -
V: TRBV7-2
CDR3: CASSWGLRESNYGYTF
DNA: TGTGCCAGCAGCTGGGGTCTGAGGGAAAGTAACTATGGCTACACCTTC

size: once
J: TRBJ2-5
D: -
V: TRBV14
CDR3: CASSQVRGRDQETQYF
DNA: TGTGCCAGCAGCCAAGTGAGGGGTCGCGATCAAGAGACCCAGTACTTC

size: -
J: TRBJ1-6
D: -
V: TRBV5-6
CDR3: CASSFYRRIYSPLHF
DNA: TGTGCCAGCAGCTTTTATCGCAGGATCTATTCACCCCTCCACTTT

size: -
J: TRBJ2-7
D: -
V: TRBV2
CDR3: CASRRQATYEQYF
DNA: TGTGCCAGCAGGCGGCAGGCGACCTACGAGCAGTACTTC

size: few
J: TRBJ2-7
D: -
V: TRBV29-1
CDR3: CSVGRGGGEQYF
DNA: TGCAGCGTTGGCAGGGGAGGCGGCGAGCAGTACTTC

size: few
J: TRBJ2-5
D: TRBD2
V: TRBV10-3
CDR3: CAISDQRGETQYF
DNA: TGTGCCATCAGTGACCAGCGGGGAGAGACCCAGTACTTC

size: few
J: TRBJ1-5
D: TRBD1
V: TRBV6-1
CDR3: CASNIRDRGNQPQHF
DNA: TGTGCCAGCAATATCCGGGACAGGGGCAATCAGCCCCAGCATTTT

size: few
J: TRBJ2-1
D: -
V: TRBV2
CDR3: CASSARTEQFF
DNA: TGTGCCAGCAGTGCTCGGACGGAGCAGTTCTTC

size: -
J: TRBJ2-3
D: -
V: TRBV11-3
CDR3: CASSLDGSMADMQYF
DNA: TGTGCCAGCAGCTTAGACGGTAGCATGGCAGATATGCAGTATTTT

size: -
J: TRBJ2-7
D: TRBD2
V: TRBV29-1
CDR3: CSVEGLAGGEQYF
DNA: TGCAGCGTTGAGGGACTAGCGGGGGGCGAGCAGTACTTC

size: -
J: TRBJ1-3
D: -
V: TRBV5-1
CDR3: CASSPRPGESGNTIYF
DNA: TGCGCCAGCAGCCCACGGCCCGGGGAGTCTGGAAACACCATATATTTT

size: -
J: TRBJ2-1
D: TRBD2
V: TRBV20-1
CDR3: CSARDFGGDPWDEQFF
DNA: TGCAGTGCTAGAGATTTCGGGGGGGACCCTTGGGATGAGCAGTTCTTC

size: few
J: TRBJ1-5
D: -
V: TRBV6-1
CDR3: CASRDPGTMGQPQHF
DNA: TGTGCCAGCAGAGACCCCGGGACTATGGGTCAGCCCCAGCATTTT

size: -
J: TRBJ2-7
D: -
V: TRBV29-1
CDR3: CSVEVALVGFYEQYF
DNA: TGCAGCGTTGAGGTTGCGCTCGTCGGGTTCTACGAGCAGTACTTC

size: -
J: TRBJ2-7
D: -
V: TRBV2
CDR3: CASSATYPYEQYF
DNA: TGTGCCAGCAGCGCCACTTACCCGTACGAGCAGTACTTC

size: -
J: TRBJ1-5
D: -
V: TRBV6-2/TRBV6-3
CDR3: CASSPGTPYSNQPQHF
DNA: TGTGCCAGCAGTCCCGGGACACCTTATAGCAATCAGCCCCAGCATTTT

size: -
J: TRBJ1-2
D: -
V: TRBV2
CDR3: CASRRSGINYGYTF
DNA: TGTGCCAGCAGGAGATCAGGGATCAACTATGGCTACACCTTC

size: few
J: TRBJ1-2
D: -
V: TRBV7-8
CDR3: CASSQRTSNYGYTF
DNA: TGTGCCAGCAGCCAACGGACATCTAACTATGGCTACACCTTC

size: few
J: TRBJ2-5
D: -
V: TRBV6-5
CDR3: CASSYMFRGAENWAQYF
DNA: TGTGCCAGCAGTTATATGTTCCGCGGGGCAGAAAATTGGGCCCAGTACTTC

size: -
J: TRBJ2-7
D: TRBD1
V: TRBV7-9
CDR3: CASSLAGVTGGPYEQYF
DNA: TGTGCCAGCAGCTTAGCAGGTGTAACAGGGGGCCCATACGAGCAGTACTTC

size: -
J: TRBJ2-1
D: TRBD2
V: TRBV18
CDR3: CASSPSSGRVDEQFF
DNA: TGTGCCAGCTCACCTTCTAGCGGGAGAGTTGATGAGCAGTTCTTC

size: few
J: TRBJ2-7
D: -
V: TRBV6-5
CDR3: CASKQGYEQYF
DNA: TGTGCCAGCAAGCAGGGATACGAGCAGTACTTC

size: -
J: TRBJ1-2
D: -
V: TRBV30
CDR3: CAWSNPGLSNYGYTF
DNA: TGTGCCTGGAGTAATCCGGGACTTTCCAACTATGGCTACACCTTC

size: many
J: TRBJ2-4
D: TRBD1
V: TRBV10-3
CDR3: CAISETGTGESKNIQYF
DNA: TGTGCCATCAGTGAGACCGGGACAGGGGAATCCAAAAACATTCAGTACTTC

size: -
J: TRBJ1-2
D: -
V: TRBV20-1
CDR3: CSARGGGSDNYGYTF
DNA: TGCAGTGCTAGGGGAGGGGGGTCGGATAACTATGGCTACACCTTC

size: -
J: TRBJ2-1
D: -
V: TRBV24-1
CDR3: CATSDLKGQADGFINKQFF
DNA: TGTGCCACCAGTGATTTGAAGGGGCAGGCTGATGGCTTCATCAATAAGCAGTTCTTC

size: few
J: TRBJ2-7
D: -
V: TRBV20-1
CDR3: CSATGPDWENYEQYF
DNA: TGCAGTGCTACTGGTCCCGACTGGGAGAACTACGAGCAGTACTTC